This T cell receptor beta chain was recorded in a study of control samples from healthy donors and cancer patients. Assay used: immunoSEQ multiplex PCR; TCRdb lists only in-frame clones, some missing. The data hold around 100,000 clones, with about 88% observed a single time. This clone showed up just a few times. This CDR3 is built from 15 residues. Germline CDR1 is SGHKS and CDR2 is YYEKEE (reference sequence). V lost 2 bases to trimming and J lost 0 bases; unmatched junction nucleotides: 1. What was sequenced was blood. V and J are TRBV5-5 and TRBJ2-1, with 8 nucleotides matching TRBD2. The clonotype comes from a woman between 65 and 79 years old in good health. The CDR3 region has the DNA TGTGCCAGCAGCTTTAGCGGGGACTCCTACAATGAGCAGTTCTTC. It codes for CASSFSGDSYNEQFF.